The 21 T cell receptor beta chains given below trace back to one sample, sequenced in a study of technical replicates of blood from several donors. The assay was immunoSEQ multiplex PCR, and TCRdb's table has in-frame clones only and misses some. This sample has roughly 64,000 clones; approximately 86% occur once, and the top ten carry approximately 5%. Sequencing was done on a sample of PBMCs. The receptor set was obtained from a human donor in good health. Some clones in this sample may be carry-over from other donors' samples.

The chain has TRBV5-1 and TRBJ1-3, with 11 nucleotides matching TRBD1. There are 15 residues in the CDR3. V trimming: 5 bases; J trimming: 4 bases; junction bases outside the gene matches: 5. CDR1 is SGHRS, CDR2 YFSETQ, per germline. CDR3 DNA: TGCGCCAGCAGGCTGGGACAGGGGGACGGAAACACCATATATTTT. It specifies CASRLGQGDGNTIYF.

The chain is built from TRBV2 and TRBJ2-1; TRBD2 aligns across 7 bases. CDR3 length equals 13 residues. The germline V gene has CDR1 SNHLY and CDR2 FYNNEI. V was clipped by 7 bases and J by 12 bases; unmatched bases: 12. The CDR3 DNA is TGTGCCAGCAAGACTAGCCCTCCTACGGGGCAGTTCTTC. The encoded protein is CASKTSPPTGQFF.

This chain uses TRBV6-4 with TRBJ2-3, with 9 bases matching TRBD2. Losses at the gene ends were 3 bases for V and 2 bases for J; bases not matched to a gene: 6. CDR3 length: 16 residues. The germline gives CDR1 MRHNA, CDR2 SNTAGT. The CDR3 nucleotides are TGTGCCAGCAGTGAAGGTAGCGGGGGATTCACAGATACGCAGTATTTT. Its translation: CASSEGSGGFTDTQYF.

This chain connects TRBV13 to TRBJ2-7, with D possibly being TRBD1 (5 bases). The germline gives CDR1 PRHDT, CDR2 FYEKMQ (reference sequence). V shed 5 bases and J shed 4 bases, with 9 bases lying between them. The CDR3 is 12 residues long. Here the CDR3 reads CASSRGWYEQYF. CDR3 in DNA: TGTGCCAGCAGCAGGGGTTGGTACGAGCAGTACTTC.

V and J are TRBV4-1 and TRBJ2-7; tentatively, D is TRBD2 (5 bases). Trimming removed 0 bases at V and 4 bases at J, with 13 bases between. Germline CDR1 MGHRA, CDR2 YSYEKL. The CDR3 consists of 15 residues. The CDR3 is CASSQDKGLRYEQYF. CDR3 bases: TGCGCCAGCAGCCAAGATAAAGGACTGAGATACGAGCAGTACTTC.

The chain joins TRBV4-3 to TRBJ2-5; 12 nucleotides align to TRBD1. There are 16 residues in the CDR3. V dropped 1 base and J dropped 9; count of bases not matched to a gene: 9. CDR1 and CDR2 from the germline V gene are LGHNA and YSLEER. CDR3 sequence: CASSQATGQGAVAQYF. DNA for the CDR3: TGCGCCAGCAGCCAAGCGACGGGACAGGGGGCCGTAGCCCAGTACTTC.

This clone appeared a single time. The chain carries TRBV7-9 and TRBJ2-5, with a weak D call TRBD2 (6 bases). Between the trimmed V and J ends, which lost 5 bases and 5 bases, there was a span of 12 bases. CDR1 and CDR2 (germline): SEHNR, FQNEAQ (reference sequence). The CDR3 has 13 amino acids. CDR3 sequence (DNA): TGTGCCAGCAGCGTCTGGGGGGATGAGACCCAGTACTTC. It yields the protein CASSVWGDETQYF.

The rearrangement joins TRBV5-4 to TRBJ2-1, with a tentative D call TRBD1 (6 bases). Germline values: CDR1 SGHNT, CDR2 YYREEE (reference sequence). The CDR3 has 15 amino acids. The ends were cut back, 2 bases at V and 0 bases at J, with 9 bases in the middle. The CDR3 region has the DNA TGTGCCAGCAGCTTAGGGACACACTCCTACAATGAGCAGTTCTTC. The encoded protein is CASSLGTHSYNEQFF.

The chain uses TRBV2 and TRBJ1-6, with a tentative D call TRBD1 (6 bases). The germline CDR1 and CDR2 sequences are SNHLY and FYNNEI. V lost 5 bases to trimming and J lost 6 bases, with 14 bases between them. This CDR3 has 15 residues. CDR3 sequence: CASSRTESLNSPLHF. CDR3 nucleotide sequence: TGTGCCAGCAGTCGGACAGAGTCCCTTAATTCACCCCTCCACTTT.

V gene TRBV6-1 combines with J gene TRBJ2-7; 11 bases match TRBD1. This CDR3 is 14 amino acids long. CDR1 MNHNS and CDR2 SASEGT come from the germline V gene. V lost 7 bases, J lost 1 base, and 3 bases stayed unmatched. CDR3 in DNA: TGTGCCAGCATGGGGACAGGGGGTTCCTACGAGCAGTACTTC. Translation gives CASMGTGGSYEQYF.

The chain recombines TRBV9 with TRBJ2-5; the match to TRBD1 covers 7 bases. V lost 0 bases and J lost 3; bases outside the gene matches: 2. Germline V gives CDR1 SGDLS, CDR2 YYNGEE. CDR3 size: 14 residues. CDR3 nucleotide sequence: TGTGCCAGCAGCGTAGTAGGGACAGAAGAGACCCAGTACTTC. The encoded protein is CASSVVGTEETQYF.

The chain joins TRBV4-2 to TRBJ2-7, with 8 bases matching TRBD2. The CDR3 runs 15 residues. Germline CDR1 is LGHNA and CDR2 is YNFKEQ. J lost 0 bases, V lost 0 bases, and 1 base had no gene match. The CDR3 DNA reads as TGTGCCAGCAGCCAAGAACGGGGGGGCTCCTACGAGCAGTACTTC. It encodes CASSQERGGSYEQYF.

The CDR3 loop is CASSLGSGGSYEQYF. The CDR3 bases are TGTGCCAGCAGCTTGGGTAGCGGGGGCTCCTACGAGCAGTACTTC. V and J are TRBV7-8 and TRBJ2-7; 9 positions agree with TRBD2. The V and J ends lost 3 bases and 0 bases, in that order; junction bases with no gene match: 3. This CDR3 is built from 15 residues. CDR1 SGHVS and CDR2 FQNEAQ come from the germline V gene.

The CDR3 DNA follows: TGTGCCAGCAGCTTTGTAGTAGGGGGCCACTACGAGCAGTACTTC. Translating it yields CASSFVVGGHYEQYF. This rearrangement joins TRBV5-8 to TRBJ2-7; 7 bases are shared with TRBD1. Germline V gene sequence: CDR1 SGHTS, CDR2 YDEGEE. V was clipped by 2 bases and J by 3 bases; unmatched bases: 8. The CDR3 loop spans 15 amino acids.

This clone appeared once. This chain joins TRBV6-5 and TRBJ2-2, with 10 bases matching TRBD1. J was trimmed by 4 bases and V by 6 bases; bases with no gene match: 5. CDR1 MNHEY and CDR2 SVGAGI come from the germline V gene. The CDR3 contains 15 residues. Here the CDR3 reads CASRRQGAGTGELFF. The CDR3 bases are TGTGCCAGCAGACGACAGGGGGCCGGCACCGGGGAGCTGTTTTTT.

CDR3 nucleotide sequence: TGTGCCAGCAGCCAGAGCCCGGGACAGGTCTACGAGCAGTACTTC. Residues: CASSQSPGQVYEQYF. The rearrangement joins TRBV7-8 to TRBJ2-7, with 8 bases that match TRBD1. Trimming removed 5 bases from V and 3 bases from J; junction bases left unmatched: 9. Germline V gene data show CDR1 as SGHVS and CDR2 as FQNEAQ. This CDR3 has 15 amino acids.

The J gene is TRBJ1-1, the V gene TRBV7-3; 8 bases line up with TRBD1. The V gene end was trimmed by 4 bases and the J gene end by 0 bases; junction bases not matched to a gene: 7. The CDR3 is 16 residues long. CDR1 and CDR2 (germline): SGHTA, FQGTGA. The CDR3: CASSSQTGELNTEAFF. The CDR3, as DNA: TGTGCCAGCAGCTCCCAGACAGGGGAACTGAACACTGAAGCTTTCTTT.

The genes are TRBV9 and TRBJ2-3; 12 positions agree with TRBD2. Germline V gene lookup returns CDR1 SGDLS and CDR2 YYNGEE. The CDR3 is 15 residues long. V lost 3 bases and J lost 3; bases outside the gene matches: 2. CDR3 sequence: CASSASGGVTDTQYF. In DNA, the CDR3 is TGTGCCAGCAGCGCTAGCGGGGGGGTAACAGATACGCAGTATTTT.

The CDR3 loop is CASSFGDSPSTDTQYF. The CDR3 DNA reads as TGTGCCAGCAGCTTCGGGGACAGCCCTAGCACAGATACGCAGTATTTT. The chain employs TRBV11-2 and TRBJ2-3, with TRBD1 matching 7 bases. The junction had 6 bases not matched to a gene; V was cut back by 3 bases and J by 0 bases. CDR3 size: 16 residues. Germline CDR1 reads SGHAT; CDR2 reads FQNNGV.

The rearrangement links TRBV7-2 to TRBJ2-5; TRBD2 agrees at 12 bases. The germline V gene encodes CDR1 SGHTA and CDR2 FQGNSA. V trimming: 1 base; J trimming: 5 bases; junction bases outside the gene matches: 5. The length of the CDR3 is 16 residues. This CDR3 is CASSLGASGGAETQYF. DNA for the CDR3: TGTGCCAGCAGCTTAGGGGCTAGCGGGGGGGCGGAGACCCAGTACTTC.

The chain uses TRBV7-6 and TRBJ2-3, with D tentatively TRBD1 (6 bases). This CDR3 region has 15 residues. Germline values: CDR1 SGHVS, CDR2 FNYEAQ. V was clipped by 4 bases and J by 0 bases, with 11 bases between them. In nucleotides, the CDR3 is TGTGCCAGCAGCTCGGACAGACAGAGCACAGATACGCAGTATTTT. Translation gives CASSSDRQSTDTQYF. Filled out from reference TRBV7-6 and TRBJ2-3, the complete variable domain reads GAGVSQSPRYKVTKRGQDVALRCDPISGHVSLYWYRQALGQGPEFLTYFNYEAQQDKSGLPNDRFSAERPEGSISTLTIQRTEQRDSAMYRCASSSDRQSTDTQYFGPGTRLTVL.